Included here is one T cell receptor beta chain sequence, with context. The target antigen is unknown. Tagging with unique molecular identifiers was a feature of the TCR beta cDNA libraries. MiXCR, applied by TCRdb to the PCR reads, yields one record per CDR3 protein. Of about 540,000 distinct CDR3 sequences listed, about a third are singletons. The data belong to a study of post-analysis software for immune sequencing data. Study-level points and caveats: Patients showed TRBV5-6, TRBV5-1 and TRBV20-1 among a few TRBV segments more frequent than in controls. When the samples were clustered directly with F measure, those that had been prepared in the same batch showed strong co-clustering.

The V and J ends lost 4 bases and 13 bases, in that order; junction bases with no gene match: 14. The CDR3 runs 14 residues. Per germline, CDR1 SGHRS and CDR2 YFSETQ. V and J are TRBV5-1 and TRBJ2-3; 8 positions match TRBD2. The material sequenced was blood. The TCR sequence derives from a girl aged 2-17 years with multiple sclerosis. The chain's CDR3 is CASSPDKTSEVEYF. CDR3 in DNA: TGCGCCAGCAGCCCTGACAAGACTAGCGAGGTGGAGTATTTT. Based on the CDR3 plus reference TRBV5-1 and TRBJ2-3, the full variable domain is KAGVTQTPRYLIKTRGQQVTLSCSPISGHRSVSWYQQTPGQGLQFLFEYFSETQRNKGNFPGRFSGRQFSNSRSEMNVSTLELGDSALYLCASSPDKTSEVEYFGPGTRLTVL.